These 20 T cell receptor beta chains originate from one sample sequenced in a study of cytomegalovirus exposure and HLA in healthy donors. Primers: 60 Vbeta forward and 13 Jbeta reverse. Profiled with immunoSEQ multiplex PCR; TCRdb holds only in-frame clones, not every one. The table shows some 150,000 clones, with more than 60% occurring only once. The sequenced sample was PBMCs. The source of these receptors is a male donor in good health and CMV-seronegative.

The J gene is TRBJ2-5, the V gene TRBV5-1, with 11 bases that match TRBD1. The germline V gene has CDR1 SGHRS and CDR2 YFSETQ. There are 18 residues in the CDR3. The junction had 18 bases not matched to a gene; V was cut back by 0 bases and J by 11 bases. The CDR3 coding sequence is TGCGCCAGCAGCTTGGGGGGGACAGGGGGTATTCTATTCCGTTTGCAGTACTTC. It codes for CASSLGGTGGILFRLQYF.

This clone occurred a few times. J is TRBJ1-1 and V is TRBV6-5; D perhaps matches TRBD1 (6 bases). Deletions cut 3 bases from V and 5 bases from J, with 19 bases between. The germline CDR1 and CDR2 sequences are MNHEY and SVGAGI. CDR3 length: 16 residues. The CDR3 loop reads CASSYSPTGLYTEAFF. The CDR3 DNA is TGTGCCAGCAGTTATTCCCCTACAGGGCTATATACTGAAGCTTTCTTT.

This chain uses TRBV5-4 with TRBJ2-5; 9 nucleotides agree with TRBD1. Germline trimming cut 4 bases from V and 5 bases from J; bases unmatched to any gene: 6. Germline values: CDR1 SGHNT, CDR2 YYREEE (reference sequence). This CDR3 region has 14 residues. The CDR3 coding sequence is TGTGCCAGCAGCACACAGGGGGCAGGGGAGACCCAGTACTTC. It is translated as CASSTQGAGETQYF.

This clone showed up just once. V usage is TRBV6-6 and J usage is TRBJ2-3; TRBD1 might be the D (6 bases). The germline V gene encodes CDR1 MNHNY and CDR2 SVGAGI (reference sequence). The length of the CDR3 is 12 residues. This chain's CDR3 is CATAQGPDTQYF. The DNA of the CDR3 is TGTGCGACTGCACAGGGCCCAGATACGCAGTATTTT.

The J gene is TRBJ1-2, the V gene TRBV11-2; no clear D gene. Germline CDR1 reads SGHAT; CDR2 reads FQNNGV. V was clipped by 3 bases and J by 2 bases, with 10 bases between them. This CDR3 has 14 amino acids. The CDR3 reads CASSFPALNYGYTF. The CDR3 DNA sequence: TGTGCCAGCAGCTTTCCGGCACTAAACTATGGCTACACCTTC. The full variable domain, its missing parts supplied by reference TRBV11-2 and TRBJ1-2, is EAGVAQSPRYKIIEKRQSVAFWCNPISGHATLYWYQQILGQGPKLLIQFQNNGVVDDSQLPKDRFSAERLKGVDSTLKIQPAKLEDSAVYLCASSFPALNYGYTFGSGTRLTVV.

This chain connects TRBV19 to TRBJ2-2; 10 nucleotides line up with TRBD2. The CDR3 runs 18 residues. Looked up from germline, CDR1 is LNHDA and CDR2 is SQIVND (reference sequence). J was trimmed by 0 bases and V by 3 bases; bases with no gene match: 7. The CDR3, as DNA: TGTGCCAGTAGTATTGGATTAGCGGGGGGCCCGAACACCGGGGAGCTGTTTTTT. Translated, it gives CASSIGLAGGPNTGELFF. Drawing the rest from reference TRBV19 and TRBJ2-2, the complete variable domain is DGGITQSPKYLFRKEGQNVTLSCEQNLNHDAMYWYRQDPGQGLRLIYYSQIVNDFQKGDIAEGYSVSREKKESFPLTVTSAQKNPTAFYLCASSIGLAGGPNTGELFFGEGSRLTVL.

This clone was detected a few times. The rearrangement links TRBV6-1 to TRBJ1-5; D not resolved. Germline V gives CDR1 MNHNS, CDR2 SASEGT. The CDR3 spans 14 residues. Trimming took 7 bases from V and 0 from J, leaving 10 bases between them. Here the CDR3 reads CASTGSYSNQPQHF. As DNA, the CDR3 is TGTGCCAGCACCGGGTCCTATAGCAATCAGCCCCAGCATTTT.

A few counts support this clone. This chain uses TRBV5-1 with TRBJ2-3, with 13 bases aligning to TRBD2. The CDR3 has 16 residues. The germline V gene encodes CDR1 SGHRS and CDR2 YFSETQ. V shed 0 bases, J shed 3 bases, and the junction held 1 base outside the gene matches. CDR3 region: CASSLVLAGGTDTQYF. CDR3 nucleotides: TGCGCCAGCAGCTTGGTACTAGCGGGAGGGACAGATACGCAGTATTTT.

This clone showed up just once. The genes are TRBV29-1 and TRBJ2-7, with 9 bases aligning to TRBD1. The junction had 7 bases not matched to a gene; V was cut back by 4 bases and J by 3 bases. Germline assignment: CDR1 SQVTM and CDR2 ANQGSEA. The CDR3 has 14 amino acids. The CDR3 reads CSVVTTTGGYEQYF. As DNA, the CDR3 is TGCAGCGTTGTGACTACGACAGGGGGCTACGAGCAGTACTTC.

The CDR3 region is CASGLASDRGHGYTF. CDR3 DNA sequence: TGTGCTAGTGGTTTGGCATCCGACAGGGGTCATGGCTACACCTTC. The genes are TRBV12-5 and TRBJ1-2, with 8 bases fitting TRBD1. The CDR3 runs 15 residues. The ends lost 1 base at V and 6 bases at J; junction bases unmatched: 7. The germline V gene encodes CDR1 LGHNT and CDR2 FRNRAP.

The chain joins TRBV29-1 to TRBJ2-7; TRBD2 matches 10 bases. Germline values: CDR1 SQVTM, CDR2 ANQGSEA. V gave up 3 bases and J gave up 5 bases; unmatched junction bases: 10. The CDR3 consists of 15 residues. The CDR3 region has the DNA TGCAGCGTTGAGGTTGCTAGCGGGAGAAGCAACGAGCAGTACTTC. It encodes CSVEVASGRSNEQYF.

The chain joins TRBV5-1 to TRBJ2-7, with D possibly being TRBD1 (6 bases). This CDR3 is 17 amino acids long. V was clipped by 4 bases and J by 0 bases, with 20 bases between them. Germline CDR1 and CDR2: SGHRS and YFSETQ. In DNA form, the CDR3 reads TGCGCCAGCAGCCAAGATCCCGGGACACCGAGCTCCTACGAGCAGTACTTC. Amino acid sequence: CASSQDPGTPSSYEQYF.

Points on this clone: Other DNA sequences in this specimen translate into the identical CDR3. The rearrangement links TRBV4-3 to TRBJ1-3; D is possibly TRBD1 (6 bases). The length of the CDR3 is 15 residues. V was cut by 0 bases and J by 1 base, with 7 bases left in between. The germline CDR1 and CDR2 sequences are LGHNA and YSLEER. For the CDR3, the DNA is TGCGCCAGCAGCCAAGAGGGGGCTTCTGGAAACACCATATATTTT. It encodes CASSQEGASGNTIYF.

CDR3 residues: CARSLGHFNYGYTF. The CDR3 nucleotides are TGTGCCAGAAGCTTGGGGCATTTTAACTATGGCTACACCTTC. The V and J genes are TRBV5-3 and TRBJ1-2; no firm D call. TRBV5-3 has ORF status, its function being uncertain. The CDR3 sequence is 14 residues long. V was pared by 0 bases and J by 1 base, with 7 bases between.

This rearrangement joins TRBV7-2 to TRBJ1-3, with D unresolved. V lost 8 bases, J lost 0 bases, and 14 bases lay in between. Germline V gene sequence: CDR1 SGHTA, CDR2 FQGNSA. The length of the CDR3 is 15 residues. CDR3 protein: CASQATVNSGNTIYF. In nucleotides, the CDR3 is TGTGCCAGCCAGGCCACCGTAAACTCTGGAAACACCATATATTTT.

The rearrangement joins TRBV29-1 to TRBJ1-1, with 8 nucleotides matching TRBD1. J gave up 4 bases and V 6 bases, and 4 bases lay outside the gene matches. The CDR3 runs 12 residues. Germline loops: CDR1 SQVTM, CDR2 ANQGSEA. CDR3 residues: CSVDRDGTEAFF. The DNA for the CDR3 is TGCAGCGTGGACAGGGATGGCACTGAAGCTTTCTTT.

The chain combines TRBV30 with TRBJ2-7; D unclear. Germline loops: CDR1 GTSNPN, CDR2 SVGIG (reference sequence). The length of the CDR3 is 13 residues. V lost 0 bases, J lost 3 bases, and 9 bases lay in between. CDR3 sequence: CAWSVAALYEQYF. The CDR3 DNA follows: TGTGCCTGGAGTGTTGCGGCCCTCTACGAGCAGTACTTC.

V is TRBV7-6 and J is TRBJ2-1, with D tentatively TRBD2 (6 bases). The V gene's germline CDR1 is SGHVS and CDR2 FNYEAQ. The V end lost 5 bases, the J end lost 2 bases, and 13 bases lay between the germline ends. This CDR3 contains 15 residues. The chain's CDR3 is CASSHGGGTYNEQFF. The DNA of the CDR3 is TGTGCCAGCAGCCACGGGGGAGGAACCTACAATGAGCAGTTCTTC.

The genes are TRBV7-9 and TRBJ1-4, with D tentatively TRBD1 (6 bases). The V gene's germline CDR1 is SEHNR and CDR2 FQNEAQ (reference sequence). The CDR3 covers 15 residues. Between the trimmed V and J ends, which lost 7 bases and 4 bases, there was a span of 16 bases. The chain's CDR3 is CASNQRGAGNEKLFF. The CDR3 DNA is TGTGCCAGCAACCAGCGGGGGGCTGGTAATGAAAAACTGTTTTTT.

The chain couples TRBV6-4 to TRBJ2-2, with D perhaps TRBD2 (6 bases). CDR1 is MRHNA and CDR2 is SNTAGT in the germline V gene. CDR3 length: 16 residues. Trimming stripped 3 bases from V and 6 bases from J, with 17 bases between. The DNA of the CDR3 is TGTGCCAGCAGTGATGCGGGACTTGAGGGACCCGGGGAGCTGTTTTTT. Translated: CASSDAGLEGPGELFF.